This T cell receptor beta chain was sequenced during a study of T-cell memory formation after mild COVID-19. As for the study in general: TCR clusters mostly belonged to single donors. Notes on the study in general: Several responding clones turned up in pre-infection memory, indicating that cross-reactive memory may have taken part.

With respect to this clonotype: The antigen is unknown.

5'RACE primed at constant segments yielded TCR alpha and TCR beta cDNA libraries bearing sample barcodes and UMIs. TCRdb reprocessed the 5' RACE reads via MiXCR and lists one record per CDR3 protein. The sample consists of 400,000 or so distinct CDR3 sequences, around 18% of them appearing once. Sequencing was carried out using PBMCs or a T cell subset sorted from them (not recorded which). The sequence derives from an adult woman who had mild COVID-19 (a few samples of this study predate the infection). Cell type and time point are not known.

CDR3 sequence reads: CAWSEDKARETQYF. CDR3 coding DNA: TGTGCCTGGAGTGAGGACAAGGCGAGGGAGACCCAGTACTTC. The chain couples TRBV30 to TRBJ2-5; D perhaps matches TRBD1 (5 bases). This CDR3 is built from 14 residues. Trimming cost V 1 base and J 5 bases, with 14 bases left between them. Germline values: CDR1 GTSNPN, CDR2 SVGIG (reference sequence).